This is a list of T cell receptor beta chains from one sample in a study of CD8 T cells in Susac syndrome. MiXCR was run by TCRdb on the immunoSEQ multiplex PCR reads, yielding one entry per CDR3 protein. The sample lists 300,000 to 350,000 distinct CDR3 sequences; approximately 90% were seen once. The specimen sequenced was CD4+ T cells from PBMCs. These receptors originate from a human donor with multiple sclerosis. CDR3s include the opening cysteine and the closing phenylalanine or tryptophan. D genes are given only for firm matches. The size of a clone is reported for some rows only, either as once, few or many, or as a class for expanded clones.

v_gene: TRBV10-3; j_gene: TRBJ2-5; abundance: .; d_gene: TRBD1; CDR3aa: CAVAGGAETQYF; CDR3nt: TGTGCCGTAGCAGGGGGCGCGGAGACCCAGTACTTC
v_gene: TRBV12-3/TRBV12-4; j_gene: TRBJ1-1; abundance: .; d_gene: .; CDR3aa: CASSDKGRNEAFF; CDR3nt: TGTGCCAGCAGTGACAAGGGCAGAAACGAAGCTTTCTTT
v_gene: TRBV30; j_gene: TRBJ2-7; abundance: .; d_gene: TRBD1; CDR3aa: CAWGRDSAREQYF; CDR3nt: TGTGCCTGGGGACGGGACAGTGCGCGCGAGCAGTACTTC
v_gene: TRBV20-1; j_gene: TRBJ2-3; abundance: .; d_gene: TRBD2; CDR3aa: CSSLDPSGPSSTDTQYF; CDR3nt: TGCAGTTCGCTAGATCCTAGCGGACCCTCTAGCACAGATACGCAGTATTTT
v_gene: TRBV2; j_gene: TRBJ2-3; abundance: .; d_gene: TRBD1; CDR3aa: CASSYRDRGITDTQYF; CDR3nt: TGTGCCAGCAGTTACAGGGACAGGGGCATCACAGATACGCAGTATTTT
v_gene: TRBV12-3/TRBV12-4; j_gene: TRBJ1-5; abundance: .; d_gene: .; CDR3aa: CASSPQGSSQPQHF; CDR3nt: TGTGCCAGCAGTCCACAGGGTTCTAGCCAGCCCCAGCATTTT
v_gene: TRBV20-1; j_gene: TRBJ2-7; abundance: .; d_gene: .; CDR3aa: CSARDFRGSSSYEQYF; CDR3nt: TGCAGTGCTAGAGATTTTCGCGGCTCGAGCTCCTACGAGCAGTACTTC
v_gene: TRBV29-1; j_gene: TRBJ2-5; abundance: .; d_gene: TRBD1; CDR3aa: CSVEDSAGGLQETQYF; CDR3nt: TGCAGCGTTGAAGATTCGGCAGGGGGCCTCCAAGAGACCCAGTACTTC
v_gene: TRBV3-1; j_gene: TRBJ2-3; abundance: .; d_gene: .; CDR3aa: CASSQVAASRTQYF; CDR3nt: TGTGCCAGCAGCCAAGTGGCGGCTTCCCGTACGCAGTATTTT
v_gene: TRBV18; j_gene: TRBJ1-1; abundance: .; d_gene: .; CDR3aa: CASSPLRDPGAFF; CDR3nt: TGTGCCAGCTCACCCCTCCGGGACCCAGGAGCTTTCTTT
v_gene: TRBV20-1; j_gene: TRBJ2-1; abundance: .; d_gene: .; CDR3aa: CSATSRVRDYNEQFF; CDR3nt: TGCAGTGCTACATCGAGGGTGAGGGATTACAATGAGCAGTTCTTC
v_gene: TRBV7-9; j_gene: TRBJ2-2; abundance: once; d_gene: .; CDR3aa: CASSSAGAGELFF; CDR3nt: TGTGCCAGCAGCTCCGCAGGGGCCGGGGAGCTGTTTTTT
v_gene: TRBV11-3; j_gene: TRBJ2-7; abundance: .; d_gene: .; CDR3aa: CASSLRRGFSSDEQYF; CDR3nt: TGTGCCAGCAGCTTAAGGAGGGGCTTCTCCTCCGACGAGCAGTACTTC
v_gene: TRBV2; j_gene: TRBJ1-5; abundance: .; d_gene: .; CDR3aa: CASGPLRGNQPQHF; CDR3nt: TGTGCCAGCGGTCCTCTTCGAGGCAATCAGCCCCAGCATTTT
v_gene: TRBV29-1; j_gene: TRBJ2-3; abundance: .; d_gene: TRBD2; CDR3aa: CSVGGVAGGFTDTQYF; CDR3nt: TGCAGCGTGGGGGGAGTGGCGGGAGGATTCACAGATACGCAGTATTTT
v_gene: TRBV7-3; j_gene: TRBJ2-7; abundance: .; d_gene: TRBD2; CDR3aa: CASSALAGGIREQYF; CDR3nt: TGTGCCAGCAGCGCCCTAGCGGGGGGGATCCGGGAGCAGTACTTC
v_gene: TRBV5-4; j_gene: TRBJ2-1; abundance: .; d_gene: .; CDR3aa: CASSLIGRGNEQFF; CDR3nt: TGTGCCAGCAGCTTGATTGGACGGGGGAATGAGCAGTTCTTC
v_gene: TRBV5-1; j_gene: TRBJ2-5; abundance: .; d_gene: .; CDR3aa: CASSFDETQYF; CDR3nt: TGCGCCAGCAGCTTCGACGAGACCCAGTACTTC
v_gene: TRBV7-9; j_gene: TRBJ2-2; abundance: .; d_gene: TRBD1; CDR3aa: CASSPWTGGGWGTGELFF; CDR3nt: TGTGCCAGCAGCCCCTGGACAGGGGGAGGATGGGGCACCGGGGAGCTGTTTTTT
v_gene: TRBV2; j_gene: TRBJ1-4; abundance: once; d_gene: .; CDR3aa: CASSTGPNEKLFF; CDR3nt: TGTGCCAGCAGCACAGGGCCAAATGAAAAACTGTTTTTT
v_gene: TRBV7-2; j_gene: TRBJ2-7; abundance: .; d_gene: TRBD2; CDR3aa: CASSHRGGKDGYEQYF; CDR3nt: TGTGCCAGCAGCCATCGGGGGGGAAAGGATGGGTACGAGCAGTACTTC
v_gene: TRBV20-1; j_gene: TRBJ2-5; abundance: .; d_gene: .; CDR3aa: CSARTGAQETQYF; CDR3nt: TGCAGTGCTAGGACGGGGGCACAAGAGACCCAGTACTTC
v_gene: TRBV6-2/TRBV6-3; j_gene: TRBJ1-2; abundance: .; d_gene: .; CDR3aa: CASSYSGLAHYGYTF; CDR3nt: TGTGCCAGCAGTTACTCGGGGTTGGCTCACTATGGCTACACCTTC